Listed here is a single TCR beta chain. This entry belongs to a study of identical twins. Each cDNA held unique molecular identifiers, and template switching gave it a universal primer site. From the 5' RACE reads, TCRdb called clonotypes with MiXCR, one entry per CDR3 protein. The data hold 240,000 or so distinct CDR3 sequences, with roughly 13% observed a single time. Everyone who gave samples was a healthy Caucasian. The V and J ends lost 0 bases and 0 bases respectively, with 10 bases between them. The CDR3 runs to 16 residues. The same sample was also studied in work on yellow fever vaccine responses in identical twins. That source reports: A vaccine T cell response that seemed partly convergent and partly personalized was reported in twins.

The rearrangement joins TRBV23-1 to TRBJ2-3, with TRBD2 as a possible D gene (5 bases). TRBV23-1 is known as an ORF, though its function is uncertain. This TCR derives from a woman under 30 in good health. Sequenced sample: memory (CD45RO+) T cells sorted from blood. Here the CDR3 DNA reads TGCGCCAGCAGTCAATCGCGAGAGGGAAGCACAGATACGCAGTATTTT. Protein product: CASSQSREGSTDTQYF.